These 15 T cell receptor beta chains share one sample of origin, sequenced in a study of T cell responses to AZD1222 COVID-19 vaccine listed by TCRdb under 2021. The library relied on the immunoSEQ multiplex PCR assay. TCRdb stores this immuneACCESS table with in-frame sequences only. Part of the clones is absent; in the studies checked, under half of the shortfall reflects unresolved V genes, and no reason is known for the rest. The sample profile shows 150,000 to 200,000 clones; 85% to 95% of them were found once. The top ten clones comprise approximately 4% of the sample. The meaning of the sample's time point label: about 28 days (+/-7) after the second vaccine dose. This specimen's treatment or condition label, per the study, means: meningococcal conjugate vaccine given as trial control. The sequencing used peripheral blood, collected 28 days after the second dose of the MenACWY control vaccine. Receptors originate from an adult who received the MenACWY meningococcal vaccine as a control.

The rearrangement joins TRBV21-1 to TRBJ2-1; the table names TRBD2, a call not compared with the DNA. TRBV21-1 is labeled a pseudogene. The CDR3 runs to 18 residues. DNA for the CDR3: TGTGCCAGCAGCAAACTCGGGACTAGCGGGAGGTCGGGAAATGAGCAGTTCTTC. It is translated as CASSKLGTSGRSGNEQFF.

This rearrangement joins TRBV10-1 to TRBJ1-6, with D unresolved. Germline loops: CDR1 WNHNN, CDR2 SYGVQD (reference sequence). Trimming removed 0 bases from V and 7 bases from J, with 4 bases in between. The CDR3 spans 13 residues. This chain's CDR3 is CASSESLNSPLHF. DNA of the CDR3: TGCGCCAGCAGTGAGTCGTTAAATTCACCCCTCCACTTT.

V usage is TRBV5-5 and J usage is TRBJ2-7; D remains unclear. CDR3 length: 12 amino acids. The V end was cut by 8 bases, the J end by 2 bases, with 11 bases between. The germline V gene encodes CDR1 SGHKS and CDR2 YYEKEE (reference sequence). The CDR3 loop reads CASNLGPYEQYF. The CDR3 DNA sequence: TGTGCCAGTAACCTAGGCCCCTACGAGCAGTACTTC.

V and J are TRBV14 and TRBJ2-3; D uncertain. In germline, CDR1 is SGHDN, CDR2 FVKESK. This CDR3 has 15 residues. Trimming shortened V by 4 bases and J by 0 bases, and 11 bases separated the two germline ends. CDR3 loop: CASSPLTHSTDTQYF. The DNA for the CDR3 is TGTGCCAGCAGCCCACTGACCCATAGCACAGATACGCAGTATTTT.

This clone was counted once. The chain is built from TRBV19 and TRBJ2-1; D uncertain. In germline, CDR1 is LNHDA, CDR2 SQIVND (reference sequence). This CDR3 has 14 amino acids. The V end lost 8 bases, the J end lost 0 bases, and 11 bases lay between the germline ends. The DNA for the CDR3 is TGTGCCAGTTGGTCAGGAAGCTCCTACAATGAGCAGTTCTTC. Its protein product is CASWSGSSYNEQFF.

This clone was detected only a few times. For the CDR3, the DNA is TGTGCCAGCAGCGTACCCGGGAGCGACTACGAGCAGTACTTC. Translation gives CASSVPGSDYEQYF. The chain recombines TRBV7-2 with TRBJ2-7; D possibly corresponds to TRBD2 (6 bases). This CDR3 has 14 residues. The V end lost 5 bases, the J end lost 3 bases, and 14 bases lay between the germline ends. The germline V gene has CDR1 SGHTA and CDR2 FQGNSA.

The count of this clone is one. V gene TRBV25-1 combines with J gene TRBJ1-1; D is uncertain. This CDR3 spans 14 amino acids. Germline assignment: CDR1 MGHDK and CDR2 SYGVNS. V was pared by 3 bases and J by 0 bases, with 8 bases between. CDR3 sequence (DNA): TGTGCCAGCAGTGATCCAGCCTTGAACACTGAAGCTTTCTTT. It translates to CASSDPALNTEAFF.

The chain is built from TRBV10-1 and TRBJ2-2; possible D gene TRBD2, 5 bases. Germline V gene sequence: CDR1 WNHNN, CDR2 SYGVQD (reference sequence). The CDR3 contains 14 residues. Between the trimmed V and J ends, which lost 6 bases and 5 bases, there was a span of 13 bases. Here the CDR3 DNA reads TGCGCCAGCAGCCCGGATGTAGCGACCGGGGAGCTGTTTTTT. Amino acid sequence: CASSPDVATGELFF.

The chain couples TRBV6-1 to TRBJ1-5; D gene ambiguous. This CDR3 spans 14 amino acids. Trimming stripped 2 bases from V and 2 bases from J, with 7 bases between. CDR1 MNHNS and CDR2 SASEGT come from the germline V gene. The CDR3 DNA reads TGTGCCAGCAGTGAATTCCCGGGCAATCAGCCCCAGCATTTT. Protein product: CASSEFPGNQPQHF.

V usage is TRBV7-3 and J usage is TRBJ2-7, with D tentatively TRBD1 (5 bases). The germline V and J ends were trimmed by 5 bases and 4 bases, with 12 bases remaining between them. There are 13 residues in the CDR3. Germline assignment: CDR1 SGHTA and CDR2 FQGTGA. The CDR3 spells CASSPGMGYEQYF. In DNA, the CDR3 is TGTGCCAGCAGCCCAGGGATGGGGTACGAGCAGTACTTC. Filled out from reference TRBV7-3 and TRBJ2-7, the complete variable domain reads GAGVSQTPSNKVTEKGKYVELRCDPISGHTALYWYRQSLGQGPEFLIYFQGTGAADDSGLPNDRFFAVRPEGSVSTLKIQRTERGDSAVYLCASSPGMGYEQYFGPGTRLTVT.

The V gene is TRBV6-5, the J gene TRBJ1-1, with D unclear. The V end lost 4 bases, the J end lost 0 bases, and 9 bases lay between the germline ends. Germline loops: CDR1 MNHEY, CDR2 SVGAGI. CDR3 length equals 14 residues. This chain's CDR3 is CASSLTPVNTEAFF. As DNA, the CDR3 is TGTGCCAGCAGTTTAACGCCGGTGAACACTGAAGCTTTCTTT.

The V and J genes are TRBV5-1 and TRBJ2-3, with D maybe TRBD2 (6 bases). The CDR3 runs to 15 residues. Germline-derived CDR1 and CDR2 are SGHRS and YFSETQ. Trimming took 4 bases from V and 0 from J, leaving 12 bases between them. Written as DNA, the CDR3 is TGCGCCAGCAGCCGGGCGGGATATAGCACAGATACGCAGTATTTT. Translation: CASSRAGYSTDTQYF.

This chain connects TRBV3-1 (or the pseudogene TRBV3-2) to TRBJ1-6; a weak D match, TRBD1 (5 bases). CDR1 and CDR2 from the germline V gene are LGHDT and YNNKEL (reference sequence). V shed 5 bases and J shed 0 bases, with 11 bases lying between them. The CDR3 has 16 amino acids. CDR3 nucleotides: TGTGCCAGCAGCGGGCAGGGAAACTCCTATAATTCACCCCTCCACTTT. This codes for CASSGQGNSYNSPLHF.

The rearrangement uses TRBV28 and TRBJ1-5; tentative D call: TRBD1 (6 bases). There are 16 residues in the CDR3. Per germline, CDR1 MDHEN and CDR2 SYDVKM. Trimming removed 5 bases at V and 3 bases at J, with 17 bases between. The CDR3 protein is CASSLLSQGLNQPQHF. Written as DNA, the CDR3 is TGTGCCAGCAGTCTTCTCTCACAGGGCCTCAATCAGCCCCAGCATTTT.

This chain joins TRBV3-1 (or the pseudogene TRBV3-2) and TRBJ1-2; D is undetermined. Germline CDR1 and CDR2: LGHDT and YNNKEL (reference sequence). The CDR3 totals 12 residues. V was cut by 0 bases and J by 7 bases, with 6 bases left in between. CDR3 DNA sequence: TGTGCCAGCAGCCAAGATTGGAGTGGCTACACCTTC. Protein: CASSQDWSGYTF.